This is a list of T cell receptor beta chains from one sample in a study of blood T cell repertoires in COVID-19. Method: immunoSEQ multiplex PCR; TCRdb's copy keeps in-frame clones and lacks some. The sample comprises 130,000 or so clones, more than 60% of which are singletons, and 2.2% rests with the top ten. What was sequenced was peripheral blood. These receptors originate from a woman in her 70s with acute or convalescent COVID-19. The conserved cysteine and the conserved F or W are not part of the CDR3 here. Fields, in order: V gene, J gene, CDR3 protein.

V gene: TRBV21-1; J gene: TRBJ1-2; CDR3 protein: ASSLKGGQGQSNYGYT
V gene: TRBV27; J gene: TRBJ2-7; CDR3 protein: ASSPLNRKGYEQY
V gene: TRBV24-1; J gene: TRBJ2-3; CDR3 protein: ATSEAPGQGTDTQY
V gene: TRBV5-1; J gene: TRBJ1-4; CDR3 protein: ASGPYNNEKLF
V gene: TRBV6-4; J gene: TRBJ2-5; CDR3 protein: ASSDSLPPTKKLQGAQETQY
V gene: TRBV27; J gene: TRBJ1-3; CDR3 protein: ASSLSAASGNTIY
V gene: TRBV7-3; J gene: TRBJ2-2; CDR3 protein: ASSHRTGRGGELF
V gene: TRBV12-1; J gene: TRBJ2-7; CDR3 protein: ASKGWGNRAPSEQY
V gene: TRBV14; J gene: TRBJ1-1; CDR3 protein: ASSRGEGRNTEAF
V gene: TRBV19; J gene: TRBJ2-7; CDR3 protein: ASESGYEQY
V gene: TRBV24-1; J gene: TRBJ2-1; CDR3 protein: ATSAGGSYNEQF
V gene: TRBV4-1; J gene: TRBJ1-2; CDR3 protein: ASSPPRGVFYGYT
V gene: TRBV7-2; J gene: TRBJ1-2; CDR3 protein: ASSFIYYGYT
V gene: TRBV6-6; J gene: TRBJ1-2; CDR3 protein: ASSRDSDNYGYT